The 20 T cell receptor beta chains below were found in one sample sequenced in a study of blood T cell repertoires in COVID-19. Only in-frame clones appear in the TCRdb table, and some are missing; sequencing was by immunoSEQ multiplex PCR. The repertoire holds about 200,000 clones, with around 82% as singletons. What was sequenced was PBMCs or T cells enriched from blood (not recorded which). The receptors were gathered from a man aged 40-55 years who had recovered from COVID-19.

This clone was counted a few times. V gene TRBV28 combines with J gene TRBJ1-5; perhaps TRBD1 as D (5 bases). The CDR3 is 15 residues long. Trimming shortened V by 2 bases and J by 7 bases, and 15 bases separated the two germline ends. Per the germline V gene, CDR1 is MDHEN and CDR2 is SYDVKM. The CDR3 is CASSLVSGRGQPQHF. In nucleotides, the CDR3 is TGTGCCAGCAGTTTAGTCTCGGGACGGGGGCAGCCCCAGCATTTT. The full variable domain, rest sourced from reference TRBV28 and TRBJ1-5, is DVKVTQSSRYLVKRTGEKVFLECVQDMDHENMFWYRQDPGLGLRLIYFSYDVKMKEKGDIPEGYSVSREKKERFSLILESASTNQTSMYLCASSLVSGRGQPQHFGDGTRLSIL.

The chain is built from TRBV7-6 and TRBJ2-1; D perhaps matches TRBD2 (7 bases). The V end lost 2 bases, the J end lost 2 bases, and 10 bases lay between the germline ends. CDR1 and CDR2 (germline): SGHVS, FNYEAQ. This CDR3 region has 15 residues. The CDR3 DNA is TGTGCCAGCAGCTTAACGGGGGGCACCTACAATGAGCAGTTCTTC. It codes for CASSLTGGTYNEQFF.

The chain carries TRBV5-1 and TRBJ2-7; 8 bases map to TRBD1. CDR3 length equals 15 residues. Trimming cost V 2 bases and J 1 base; bases outside gene matches: 5. Per the germline V gene, CDR1 is SGHRS and CDR2 is YFSETQ. The CDR3 DNA is TGCGCCAGCAGCTTACAGGGGGGAGGATCCTACGAGCAGTACTTC. Translation gives CASSLQGGGSYEQYF.

This sequence joins TRBV4-1 and TRBJ1-1; D gene ambiguous. This CDR3 contains 15 residues. The germline V and J ends were trimmed by 4 bases and 5 bases, with 17 bases remaining between them. Germline V gene sequence: CDR1 MGHRA, CDR2 YSYEKL. The CDR3 DNA follows: TGCGCCAGCAGCCTAACAAGTCCCCTAGGTACTGAAGCTTTCTTT. This encodes CASSLTSPLGTEAFF.

V is TRBV4-3 and J is TRBJ1-1, with a weak D call TRBD1 (6 bases). V was trimmed by 8 bases and J by 11 bases, leaving 15 bases between them. CDR1 and CDR2 from the germline V gene are LGHNA and YSLEER. The length of the CDR3 is 11 residues. Here the CDR3 DNA reads TGCGCCAGCCGAGGGGGTTTAGGCGCTTTCTTT. Translating gives CASRGGLGAFF.

This chain uses TRBV24-1 with TRBJ1-1; 10 bases align to TRBD1. The length of the CDR3 is 16 residues. Germline CDR1 and CDR2: KGHDR and SFDVKD. With V trimmed by 4 bases and J by 2 bases, 6 bases remained unmatched. The CDR3 is CATSEVRDRGNTEAFF. The CDR3 bases are TGTGCCACCAGTGAGGTCCGGGACAGGGGAAACACTGAAGCTTTCTTT.

This chain joins TRBV5-6 and TRBJ1-2; no definite D call. This CDR3 region has 16 residues. Per the germline V gene, CDR1 is SGHDT and CDR2 is YYEEEE. V was shortened by 4 bases and J by 0 bases, with 16 bases between the two germline ends. The CDR3 here is CASSTVHRPPNYGYTF. The CDR3 nucleotides read TGTGCCAGCAGCACCGTCCACAGACCTCCTAACTATGGCTACACCTTC.

V is TRBV4-1 and J is TRBJ1-6; D might be TRBD1 (5 bases). The CDR3 totals 12 residues. The V gene's germline CDR1 is MGHRA and CDR2 YSYEKL. Between the trimmed V and J ends, which lost 4 bases and 10 bases, there was a span of 8 bases. The CDR3 bases are TGCGCCAGCAGCCGGGGGGAATCACCCCTCCACTTT. Its protein product is CASSRGESPLHF.

This clone was counted a single time. The CDR3 nucleotides read TGTGCCCGAGCAGGGGCCCAGAACACTGAAGCTTTCTTT. It is translated as CARAGAQNTEAFF. The chain couples TRBV30 to TRBJ1-1, with TRBD1 as a possible D gene (6 bases). Trimming stripped 8 bases from V and 1 base from J, with 14 bases between. Per germline, CDR1 GTSNPN and CDR2 SVGIG (reference sequence). The CDR3 consists of 13 residues. Drawing the rest from reference TRBV30 and TRBJ1-1, the complete variable domain is SQTIHQWPATLVQPVGSPLSLECTVEGTSNPNLYWYRQAAGRGLQLLFYSVGIGQISSEVPQNLSASRPQDRQFILSSKKLLLSDSGFYLCARAGAQNTEAFFGQGTRLTVV.

The chain employs TRBV6-5 and TRBJ2-7, with 11 bases identical to TRBD1. This CDR3 has 14 amino acids. Germline lookup yields CDR1 MNHEY and CDR2 SVGAGI. The V and J ends lost 7 bases and 6 bases, in that order; junction bases with no gene match: 8. CDR3 bases: TGTGCCAGCATTTTCGGACAGGGGGCGGGCGAGCAGTACTTC. Translating gives CASIFGQGAGEQYF.

On this clone itself: This sample includes further DNA sequences coding for the same CDR3. The chain combines TRBV19 with TRBJ2-1, with D perhaps TRBD1 (5 bases). This CDR3 contains 13 residues. CDR1 and CDR2 from the germline V gene are LNHDA and SQIVND (reference sequence). The V and J ends lost 9 bases and 4 bases respectively, with 13 bases between them. For the CDR3, the DNA is TGTGCCAGCAGCAGGGCCGTATACAATGAGCAGTTCTTC. This encodes CASSRAVYNEQFF. The full variable domain, in which reference TRBV19 and TRBJ2-1 provide the parts outside the CDR3, is DGGITQSPKYLFRKEGQNVTLSCEQNLNHDAMYWYRQDPGQGLRLIYYSQIVNDFQKGDIAEGYSVSREKKESFPLTVTSAQKNPTAFYLCASSRAVYNEQFFGPGTRLTVL.

V and J are TRBV5-1 and TRBJ1-3; D gene ambiguous. The length of the CDR3 is 15 residues. CDR1 and CDR2 from the germline V gene are SGHRS and YFSETQ. Trimming removed 0 bases from V and 3 bases from J, with 10 bases in between. DNA for the CDR3: TGCGCCAGCAGCTTGGACGGAAGAGGTGGAAACACCATATATTTT. Translated, it gives CASSLDGRGGNTIYF.

The rearrangement uses TRBV15 and TRBJ2-1; D unclear. V was cut by 2 bases and J by 6 bases, with 14 bases left in between. Germline V CDR1 and CDR2: LNHNV, YYDKDF (reference sequence). The CDR3 runs to 15 residues. CDR3 in DNA: TGTGCCACCAGCAGAACAACGCAATTCTTCAATGAGCAGTTCTTC. Translating gives CATSRTTQFFNEQFF. The full variable domain, with the rest looked up from reference TRBV15 and TRBJ2-1, is DAMVIQNPRYQVTQFGKPVTLSCSQTLNHNVMYWYQQKSSQAPKLLFHYYDKDFNNEADTPDNFQSRRPNTSFCFLDIRSPGLGDTAMYLCATSRTTQFFNEQFFGPGTRLTVL.

This chain uses TRBV27 with TRBJ2-5; 10 positions agree with TRBD1. V lost 3 bases, J lost 3 bases, and 13 bases stayed unmatched. The CDR3 loop spans 18 amino acids. Per germline, CDR1 MNHEY and CDR2 SMNVEV (reference sequence). The CDR3 DNA is TGTGCCAGCAGTTTGACAGGGGGCTTTCGACCGGGCAAAGAGACCCAGTACTTC. The encoded protein is CASSLTGGFRPGKETQYF.

This chain connects TRBV14 to TRBJ2-1; 15 bases map to TRBD2. The ends lost 3 bases at V and 4 bases at J; junction bases unmatched: 22. This CDR3 is 23 amino acids long. Germline V lookup: CDR1 SGHDN, CDR2 FVKESK. The CDR3 spells CASSQDGLAGGQNSLFTYNEQFF. The CDR3 DNA follows: TGTGCCAGCAGCCAGGATGGACTAGCGGGGGGGCAAAATTCTCTATTCACTTACAATGAGCAGTTCTTC.

The J gene is TRBJ1-2, the V gene TRBV9, with TRBD1 as a possible D gene (6 bases). Germline assignment: CDR1 SGDLS and CDR2 YYNGEE. There are 16 residues in the CDR3. With 0 bases removed from V and 2 bases from J, the gap between germline ends came to 14 bases. The chain's CDR3 is CASSVGSQGLNYGYTF. CDR3 DNA sequence: TGTGCCAGCAGCGTAGGTTCCCAGGGGTTGAACTATGGCTACACCTTC.

This clone was seen a handful of times. The chain has TRBV4-1 and TRBJ1-3; 7 nucleotides agree with TRBD1. Trimming cost V 0 bases and J 0 bases; bases outside gene matches: 8. The CDR3 length is 18 residues. Germline lookup yields CDR1 MGHRA and CDR2 YSYEKL. CDR3: CASSQDPTGASSGNTIYF. The CDR3 DNA reads TGCGCCAGCAGCCAAGACCCCACAGGGGCCAGCTCTGGAAACACCATATATTTT.

The chain combines TRBV6-5 with TRBJ1-4; 9 nucleotides line up with TRBD1. Germline V gene sequence: CDR1 MNHEY, CDR2 SVGAGI. V was pared by 9 bases and J by 6 bases, with 2 bases of the junction left unmatched. This CDR3 has 12 residues. The CDR3 loop is CASRQGDEKLFF. Here the CDR3 DNA reads TGTGCCAGTAGACAGGGGGATGAAAAACTGTTTTTT.

V gene TRBV2 combines with J gene TRBJ1-1; 10 nucleotides line up with TRBD1. CDR1 is SNHLY and CDR2 is FYNNEI in the germline V gene. This CDR3 is 13 amino acids long. The V segment lost 4 bases and the J segment 7 bases; nucleotides outside the gene matches: 3. CDR3 nucleotide sequence: TGTGCCAGCAGTGCGGACAGGGGGAATGAAGCTTTCTTT. Translated, it gives CASSADRGNEAFF.

The J gene is TRBJ1-3, the V gene TRBV29-1, with D possibly being TRBD1 (5 bases). The germline V gene has CDR1 SQVTM and CDR2 ANQGSEA. V lost 4 bases to trimming and J lost 8 bases, with 9 bases between them. The CDR3 spans 11 residues. As DNA, the CDR3 is TGCAGCGTTGCCAGGGCGGACACCATATATTTT. This codes for CSVARADTIYF.